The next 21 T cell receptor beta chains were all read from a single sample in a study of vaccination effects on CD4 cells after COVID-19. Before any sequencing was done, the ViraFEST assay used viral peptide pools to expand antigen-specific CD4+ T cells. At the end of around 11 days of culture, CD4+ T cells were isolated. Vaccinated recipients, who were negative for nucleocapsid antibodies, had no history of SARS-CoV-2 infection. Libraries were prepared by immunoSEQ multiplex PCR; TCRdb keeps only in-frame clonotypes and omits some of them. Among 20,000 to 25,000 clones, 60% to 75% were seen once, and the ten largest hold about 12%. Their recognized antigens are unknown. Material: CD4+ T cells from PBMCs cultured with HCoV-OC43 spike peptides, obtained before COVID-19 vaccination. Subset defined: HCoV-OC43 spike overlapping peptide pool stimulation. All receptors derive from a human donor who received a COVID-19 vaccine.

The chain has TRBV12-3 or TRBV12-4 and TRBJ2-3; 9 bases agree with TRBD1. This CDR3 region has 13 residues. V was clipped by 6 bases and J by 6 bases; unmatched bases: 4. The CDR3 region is CASRSTGGDTQYF. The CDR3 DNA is TGTGCCAGCAGGTCAACAGGGGGCGATACGCAGTATTTT.

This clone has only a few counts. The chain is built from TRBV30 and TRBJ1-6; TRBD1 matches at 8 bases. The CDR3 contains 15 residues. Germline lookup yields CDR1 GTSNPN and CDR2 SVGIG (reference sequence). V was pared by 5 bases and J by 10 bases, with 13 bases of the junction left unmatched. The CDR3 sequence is CAWGTGGSVWSPLHF. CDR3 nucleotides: TGTGCCTGGGGTACAGGGGGTTCGGTTTGGTCACCCCTCCACTTT. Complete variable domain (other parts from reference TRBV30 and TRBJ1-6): SQTIHQWPATLVQPVGSPLSLECTVEGTSNPNLYWYRQAAGRGLQLLFYSVGIGQISSEVPQNLSASRPQDRQFILSSKKLLLSDSGFYLCAWGTGGSVWSPLHFGNGTRLTVT.

This CDR3 is CASSDQAYSNQPQHF. DNA for the CDR3: TGTGCCAGCAGTGATCAGGCTTATAGCAATCAGCCCCAGCATTTT. This chain uses TRBV6-1 with TRBJ1-5; D gene unclear. V dropped 3 bases and J dropped 0 bases, with 9 bases sitting between them. The CDR3 contains 15 residues. Germline V gene data show CDR1 as MNHNS and CDR2 as SASEGT.

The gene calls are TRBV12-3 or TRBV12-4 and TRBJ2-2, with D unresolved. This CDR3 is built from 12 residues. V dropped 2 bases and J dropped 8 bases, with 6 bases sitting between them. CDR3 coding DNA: TGTGCCAGCAGTTTATTCGCTGGGGAGCTGTTTTTT. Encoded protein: CASSLFAGELFF.

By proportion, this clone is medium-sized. DNA of the CDR3: TGTGCCAGCAGGTTGGGGCGGTTCGAGACCCAGTACTTC. It translates to CASRLGRFETQYF. The chain has TRBV12-3 or TRBV12-4 and TRBJ2-5; D possibly corresponds to TRBD1 (5 bases). V was trimmed by 6 bases and J by 5 bases, leaving 13 bases between them. This CDR3 spans 13 amino acids.

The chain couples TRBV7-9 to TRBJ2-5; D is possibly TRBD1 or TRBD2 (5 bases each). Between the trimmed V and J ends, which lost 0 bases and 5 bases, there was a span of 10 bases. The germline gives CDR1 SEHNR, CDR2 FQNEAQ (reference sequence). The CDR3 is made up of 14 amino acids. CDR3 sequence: CASSLAGAWETQYF. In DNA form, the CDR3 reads TGTGCCAGCAGCTTAGCCGGGGCCTGGGAGACCCAGTACTTC. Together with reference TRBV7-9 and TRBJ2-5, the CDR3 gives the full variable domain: DTGVSQNPRHKITKRGQNVTFRCDPISEHNRLYWYRQTLGQGPEFLTYFQNEAQLEKSRLLSDRFSAERPKGSFSTLEIQRTEQGDSAMYLCASSLAGAWETQYFGPGTRLLVL.

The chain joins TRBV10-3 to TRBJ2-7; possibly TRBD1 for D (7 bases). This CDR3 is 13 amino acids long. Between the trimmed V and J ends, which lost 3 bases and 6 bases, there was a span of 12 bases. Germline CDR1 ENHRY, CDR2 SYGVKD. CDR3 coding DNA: TGTGCCATCAGTGAACAGGGGACTCGCGAGCAGTACTTC. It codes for CAISEQGTREQYF.

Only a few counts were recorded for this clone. CDR3 protein: CASSEAETGRDTIYF. CDR3 in DNA: TGTGCCAGCAGTGAAGCGGAGACAGGCCGGGACACCATATATTTT. V gene TRBV6-1 combines with J gene TRBJ1-3; possible D gene TRBD1, 6 bases. Germline-derived CDR1 and CDR2 are MNHNS and SASEGT. V lost 0 bases, J lost 8 bases, and 14 bases lay in between. The CDR3 runs to 15 residues.

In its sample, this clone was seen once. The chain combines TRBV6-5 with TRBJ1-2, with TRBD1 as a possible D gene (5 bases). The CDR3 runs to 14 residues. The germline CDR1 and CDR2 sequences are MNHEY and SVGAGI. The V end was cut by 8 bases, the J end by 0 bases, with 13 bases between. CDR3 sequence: CASGFRETNYGYTF. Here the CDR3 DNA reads TGTGCCAGCGGATTCAGGGAAACTAACTATGGCTACACCTTC.

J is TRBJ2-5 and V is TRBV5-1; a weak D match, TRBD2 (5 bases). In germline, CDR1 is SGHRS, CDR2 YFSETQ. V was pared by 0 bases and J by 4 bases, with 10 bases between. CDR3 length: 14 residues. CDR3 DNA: TGCGCCAGCAGCTTGGTTTCTAGCCGAGAGACCCAGTACTTC. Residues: CASSLVSSRETQYF.

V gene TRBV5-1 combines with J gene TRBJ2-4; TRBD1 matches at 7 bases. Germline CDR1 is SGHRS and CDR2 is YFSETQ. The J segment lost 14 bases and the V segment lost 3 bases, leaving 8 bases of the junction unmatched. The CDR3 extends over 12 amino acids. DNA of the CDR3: TGCGCCAGCAGCTCCACCGGGACAGAAAAGTACTTC. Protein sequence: CASSSTGTEKYF.

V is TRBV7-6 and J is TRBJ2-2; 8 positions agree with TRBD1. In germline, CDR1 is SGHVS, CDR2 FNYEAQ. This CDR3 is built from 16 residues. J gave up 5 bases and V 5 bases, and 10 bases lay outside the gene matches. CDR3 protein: CASSKGQGRSTGELFF. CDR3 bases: TGTGCCAGCAGCAAAGGACAGGGTCGGTCGACCGGGGAGCTGTTTTTT.

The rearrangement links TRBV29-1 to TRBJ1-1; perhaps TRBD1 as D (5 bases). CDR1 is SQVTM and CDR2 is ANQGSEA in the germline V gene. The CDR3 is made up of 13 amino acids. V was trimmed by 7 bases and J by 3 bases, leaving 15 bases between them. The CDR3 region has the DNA TGCAGCGCATACGACTGGGGGTACACTGAAGCTTTCTTT. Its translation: CSAYDWGYTEAFF.

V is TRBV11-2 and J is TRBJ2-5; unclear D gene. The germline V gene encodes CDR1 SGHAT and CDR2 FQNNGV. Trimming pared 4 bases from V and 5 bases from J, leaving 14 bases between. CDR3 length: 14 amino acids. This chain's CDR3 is CASSYSHMGETQYF. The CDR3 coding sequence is TGTGCCAGCAGCTACAGCCATATGGGGGAGACCCAGTACTTC.

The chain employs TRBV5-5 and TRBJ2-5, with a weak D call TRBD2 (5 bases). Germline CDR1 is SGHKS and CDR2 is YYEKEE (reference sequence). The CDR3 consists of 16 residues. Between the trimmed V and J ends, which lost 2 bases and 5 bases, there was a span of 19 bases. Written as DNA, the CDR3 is TGTGCCAGCAGCTTTATAGGAGGCCAACCGGGTGAGACCCAGTACTTC. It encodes CASSFIGGQPGETQYF.

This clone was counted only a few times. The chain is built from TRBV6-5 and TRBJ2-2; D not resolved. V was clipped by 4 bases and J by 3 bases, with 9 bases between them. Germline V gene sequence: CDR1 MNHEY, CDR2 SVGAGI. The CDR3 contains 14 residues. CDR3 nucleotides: TGTGCCAGCAGTTCGTCTAGGGACACCGGGGAGCTGTTTTTT. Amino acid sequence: CASSSSRDTGELFF.

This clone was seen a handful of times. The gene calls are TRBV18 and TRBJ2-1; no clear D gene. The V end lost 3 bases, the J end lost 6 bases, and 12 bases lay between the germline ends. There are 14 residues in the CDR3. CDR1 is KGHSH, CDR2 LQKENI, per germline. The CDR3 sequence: CASSPQDGANEQFF. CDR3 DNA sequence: TGTGCCAGCTCACCCCAGGACGGCGCCAATGAGCAGTTCTTC.

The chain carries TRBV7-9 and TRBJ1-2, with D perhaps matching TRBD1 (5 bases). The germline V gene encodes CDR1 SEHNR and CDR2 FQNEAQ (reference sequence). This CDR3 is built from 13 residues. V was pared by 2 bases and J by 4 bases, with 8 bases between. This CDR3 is CASSLRQSYGYTF. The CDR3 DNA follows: TGTGCCAGCAGCTTAAGACAGTCCTATGGCTACACCTTC.

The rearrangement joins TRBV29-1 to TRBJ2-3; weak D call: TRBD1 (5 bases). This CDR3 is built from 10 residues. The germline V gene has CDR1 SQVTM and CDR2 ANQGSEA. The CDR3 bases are TGCAGTGCAGGGTCAGATACGCAGTATTTT. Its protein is CSAGSDTQYF.

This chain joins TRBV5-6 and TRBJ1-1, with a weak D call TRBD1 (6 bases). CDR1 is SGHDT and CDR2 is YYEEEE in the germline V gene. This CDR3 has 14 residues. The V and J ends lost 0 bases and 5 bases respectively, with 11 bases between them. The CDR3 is CASSLGRGRTEAFF. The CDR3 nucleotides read TGTGCCAGCAGCTTGGGCAGGGGTCGGACTGAAGCTTTCTTT.

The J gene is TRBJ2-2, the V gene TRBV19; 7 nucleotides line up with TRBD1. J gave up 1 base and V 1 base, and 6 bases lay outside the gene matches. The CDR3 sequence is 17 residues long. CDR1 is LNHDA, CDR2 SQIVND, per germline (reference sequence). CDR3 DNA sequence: TGTGCCAGTAGTATAGGAAAGGGGGCCCAGAACACCGGGGAGCTGTTTTTT. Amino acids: CASSIGKGAQNTGELFF.